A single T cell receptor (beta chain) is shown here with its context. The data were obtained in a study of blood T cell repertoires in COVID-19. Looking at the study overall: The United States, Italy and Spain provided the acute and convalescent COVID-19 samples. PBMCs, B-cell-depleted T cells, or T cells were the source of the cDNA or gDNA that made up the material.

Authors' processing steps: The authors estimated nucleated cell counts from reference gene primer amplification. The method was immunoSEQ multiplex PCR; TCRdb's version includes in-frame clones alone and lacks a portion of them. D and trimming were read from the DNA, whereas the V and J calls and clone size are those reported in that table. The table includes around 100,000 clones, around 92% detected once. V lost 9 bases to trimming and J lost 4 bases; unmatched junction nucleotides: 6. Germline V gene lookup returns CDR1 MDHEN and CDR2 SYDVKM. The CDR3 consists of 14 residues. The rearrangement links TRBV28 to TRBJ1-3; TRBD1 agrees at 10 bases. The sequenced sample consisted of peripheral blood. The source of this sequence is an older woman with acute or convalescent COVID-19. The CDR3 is CASGQGVGGNTIYF. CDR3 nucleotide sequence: TGTGCCAGTGGACAGGGGGTCGGGGGAAACACCATATATTTT. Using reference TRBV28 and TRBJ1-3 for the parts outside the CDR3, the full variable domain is DVKVTQSSRYLVKRTGEKVFLECVQDMDHENMFWYRQDPGLGLRLIYFSYDVKMKEKGDIPEGYSVSREKKERFSLILESASTNQTSMYLCASGQGVGGNTIYFGEGSWLTVV.